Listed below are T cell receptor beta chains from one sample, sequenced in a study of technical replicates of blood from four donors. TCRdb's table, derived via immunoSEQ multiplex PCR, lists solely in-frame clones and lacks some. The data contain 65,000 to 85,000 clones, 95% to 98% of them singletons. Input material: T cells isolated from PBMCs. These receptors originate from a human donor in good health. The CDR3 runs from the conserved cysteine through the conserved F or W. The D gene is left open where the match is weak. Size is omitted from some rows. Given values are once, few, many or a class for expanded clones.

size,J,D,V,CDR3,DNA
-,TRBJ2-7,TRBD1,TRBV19,CASSWTGPYEQYF,TGTGCCAGTAGTTGGACAGGGCCATACGAGCAGTACTTC
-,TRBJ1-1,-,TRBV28,CASSFGTVLYQGTNTEAFF,TGTGCCAGCAGTTTCGGAACCGTACTGTACCAGGGAACGAACACTGAAGCTTTCTTT
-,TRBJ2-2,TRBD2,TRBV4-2,CASSRSAGGTVGELFF,TGTGCCAGCAGCCGCTCTGCGGGAGGCACCGTCGGGGAGCTGTTTTTT
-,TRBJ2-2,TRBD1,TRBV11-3,CASSLDRGQANTGELFF,TGTGCCAGCAGCTTAGATAGAGGACAGGCAAACACCGGGGAGCTGTTTTTT
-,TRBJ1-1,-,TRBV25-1,CASSPLRVNTEAFF,TGTGCCAGCAGTCCCCTTCGGGTGAACACTGAAGCTTTCTTT
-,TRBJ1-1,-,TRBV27,CASSFEGNTEAFF,TGTGCCAGCAGTTTTGAGGGGAACACTGAAGCTTTCTTT
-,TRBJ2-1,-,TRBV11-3,CASSFSNNEQFF,TGTGCCAGCAGCTTCTCTAACAATGAGCAGTTCTTC
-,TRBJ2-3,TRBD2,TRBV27,CASSSLAGADTQYF,TGTGCCAGCAGTTCCTTAGCGGGGGCCGATACGCAGTATTTT
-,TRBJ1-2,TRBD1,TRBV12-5,CASGTTGDYGYTF,TGTGCTAGTGGTACGACAGGGGACTATGGCTACACCTTC
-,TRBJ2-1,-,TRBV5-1,CASNPAEAVSNEQFF,TGCGCCAGCAACCCCGCGGAGGCGGTTTCCAATGAGCAGTTCTTC
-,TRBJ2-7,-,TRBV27,CASSLTGRVQNEQYF,TGTGCCAGCAGTCTAACAGGGAGGGTTCAGAACGAGCAGTACTTC
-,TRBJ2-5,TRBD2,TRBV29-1,CSDQAGPLATQYF,TGCAGCGACCAAGCGGGACCTTTAGCGACCCAGTACTTC
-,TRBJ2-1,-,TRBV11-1,CASSLRGLEQFF,TGTGCCAGCAGCTTGCGGGGGCTTGAGCAGTTCTTC
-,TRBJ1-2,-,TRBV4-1,CASSQGGNLNYGYTF,TGCGCCAGCAGCCAAGGAGGCAACCTTAACTATGGCTACACCTTC
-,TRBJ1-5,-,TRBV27,CASSLGTGGNQPQHF,TGTGCCAGCAGCCTCGGGACGGGGGGGAATCAGCCCCAGCATTTT
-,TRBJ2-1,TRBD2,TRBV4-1,CASSRGLVGGNEQFF,TGCGCCAGCAGCCGAGGACTAGTAGGCGGAAATGAGCAGTTCTTC
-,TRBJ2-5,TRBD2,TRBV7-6,CASSLAAGGHETQYF,TGTGCCAGCAGCTTAGCCGCGGGGGGGCACGAGACCCAGTACTTC
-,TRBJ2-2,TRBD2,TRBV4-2,CASSQGLAGEGQLFF,TGTGCCAGCAGCCAAGGGCTAGCGGGGGAAGGGCAGCTGTTTTTT
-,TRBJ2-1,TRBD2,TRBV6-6,CATNRGGYNEQFF,TGTGCCACCAACCGGGGGGGCTACAATGAGCAGTTCTTC
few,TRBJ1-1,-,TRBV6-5,CASSSQGNTEAFF,TGTGCCAGCAGCTCACAGGGGAACACTGAAGCTTTCTTT
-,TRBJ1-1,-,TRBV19,CASRYAFF,TGTGCCAGTAGGTATGCTTTCTTT
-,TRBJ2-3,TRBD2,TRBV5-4,CASALSGRADTQYF,TGTGCCAGCGCCCTTAGCGGGAGAGCAGATACGCAGTATTTT
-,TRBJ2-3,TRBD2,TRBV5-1,CASSSPTSGRTDTQYF,TGCGCCAGCAGCTCGCCGACTAGCGGACGCACAGATACGCAGTATTTT
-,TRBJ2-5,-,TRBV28,CASSSGGTAVGETQYF,TGTGCCAGCAGTTCTGGAGGGACGGCTGTCGGGGAGACCCAGTACTTC
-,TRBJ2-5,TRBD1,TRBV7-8,CASSTGTGFFAQYF,TGTGCCAGCAGCACCGGGACAGGGTTTTTCGCCCAGTACTTC
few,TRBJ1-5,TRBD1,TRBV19,CASTPSLRQGSFQPQHF,TGTGCCAGTACTCCATCCTTGAGACAGGGTTCATTTCAGCCCCAGCATTTT
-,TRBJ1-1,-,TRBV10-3,CAISELPTNTEAFF,TGTGCCATCAGTGAGTTACCGACAAACACTGAAGCTTTCTTT
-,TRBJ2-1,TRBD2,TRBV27,CASSFLVLAADNEQFF,TGTGCCAGCAGTTTTCTTGTTCTAGCGGCCGACAATGAGCAGTTCTTC
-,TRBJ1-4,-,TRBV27,CASGGGWTTEKLFF,TGTGCCAGCGGCGGGGGGTGGACGACTGAAAAACTGTTTTTT
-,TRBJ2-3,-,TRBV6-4,CASSGGLSTDTQYF,TGTGCCAGCAGTGGCGGGCTTAGCACAGATACGCAGTATTTT
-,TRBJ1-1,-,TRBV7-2,CASSLNSLRAFF,TGTGCCAGCAGCTTAAACTCCCTCCGAGCTTTCTTT
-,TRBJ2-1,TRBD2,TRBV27,CASSLFDGLAGGRAWGNEQFF,TGTGCCAGCAGTTTATTCGACGGACTAGCGGGAGGACGCGCATGGGGCAATGAGCAGTTCTTC
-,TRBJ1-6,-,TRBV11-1,CASSLARTSNSPLHF,TGTGCCAGCAGCTTAGCCCGGACAAGTAATTCACCCCTCCACTTT
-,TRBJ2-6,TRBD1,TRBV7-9,CASSPQGSGANVLTF,TGTGCCAGCAGCCCACAGGGGTCTGGGGCCAACGTCCTGACTTTC
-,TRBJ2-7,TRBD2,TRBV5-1,CASSGEDGGSSYEQYF,TGCGCCAGCAGCGGGGAAGACGGGGGGAGCTCCTACGAGCAGTACTTC
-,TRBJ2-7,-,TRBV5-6,CASSLTGGAYEQYF,TGTGCCAGCAGCTTAACAGGGGGGGCCTACGAGCAGTACTTC
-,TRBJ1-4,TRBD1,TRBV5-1,CASSLSLWSGTGANEKLFF,TGCGCCAGCAGCTTATCTTTGTGGTCTGGGACAGGCGCTAATGAAAAACTGTTTTTT
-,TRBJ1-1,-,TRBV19,CASRYYGAGGTEAFF,TGTGCCAGTAGATACTATGGGGCGGGAGGCACTGAAGCTTTCTTT
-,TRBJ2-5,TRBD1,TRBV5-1,CASSSADRVGETQYF,TGCGCCAGCAGCTCGGCCGACAGGGTTGGCGAGACCCAGTACTTC
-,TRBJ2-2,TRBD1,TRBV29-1,CSTRGPGQGLTGELFF,TGCAGCACCCGAGGTCCGGGACAGGGCCTGACCGGGGAGCTGTTTTTT
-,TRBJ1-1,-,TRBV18,CASRSWGENTEAFF,TGTGCCAGCCGCAGCTGGGGGGAGAACACTGAAGCTTTCTTT
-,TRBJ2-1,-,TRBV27,CASRSASVNEQFF,TGTGCCAGCAGGTCGGCTAGCGTTAATGAGCAGTTCTTC
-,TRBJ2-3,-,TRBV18,CASSPSADTQYF,TGTGCCAGCTCACCATCAGCAGATACGCAGTATTTT
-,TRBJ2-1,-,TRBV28,CASSWDFTYNEQFF,TGTGCCAGCAGTTGGGACTTTACCTACAATGAGCAGTTCTTC
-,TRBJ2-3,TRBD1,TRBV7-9,CASSSPRGRESTDTQYF,TGTGCCAGCAGCTCCCCCAGGGGGCGTGAGAGCACAGATACGCAGTATTTT
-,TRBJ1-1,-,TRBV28,CASSLWGGTEAFF,TGTGCCAGCAGTTTATGGGGGGGCACTGAAGCTTTCTTT